This is a list of T cell receptor beta chains from one sample in a study of T cell repertoires in cytomegalovirus infection. TCRdb analysed the reads with MiXCR anew, one entry per CDR3 protein. The table has some 320,000 distinct CDR3 sequences, over 7.5% seen once; the top ten hold about 4.5%. Sequencing used PBMCs. The receptors derive from a human donor in good health (CMV status not recorded). Some clones in this sample may be carry-over from other donors' samples. CDR3s include the opening cysteine and the closing phenylalanine or tryptophan. A D gene is named only where the DNA matches it firmly. Expanded clones get a size class; other rows say once, few or many, or leave the size out.

J gene,V gene,clone size,D gene,CDR3 DNA,CDR3 protein
TRBJ1-1,TRBV7-9,NA,NA,TGTGCCAGCAGCAGCAGGGCCACGAACACTGAAGCTTTCTTT,CASSSRATNTEAFF
TRBJ1-5,TRBV19,NA,NA,TGTGCCAGTAGTACAACGGACCGGTCCAATCAGCCCCAGCATTTT,CASSTTDRSNQPQHF
TRBJ1-1,TRBV18,few,NA,TGTGCCAGCTCACGAAAACAGGGAGACACTGAAGCTTTCTTT,CASSRKQGDTEAFF
TRBJ1-5,TRBV6-2/TRBV6-3,NA,NA,TGTGCCAGCAGTTACAGAGGGGCGCGTCAGCCCCAGCATTTT,CASSYRGARQPQHF
TRBJ2-7,TRBV7-2,many,NA,TGTGCCAGCAGTTCCGGACGGAGCTCCTACGAGCAGTACTTC,CASSSGRSSYEQYF
TRBJ1-2,TRBV12-3/TRBV12-4,many,NA,TGTGCCAGCAGCTTGGGCTATGGCTACACCTTC,CASSLGYGYTF
TRBJ2-1,TRBV7-8,many,TRBD1,TGTGCCAGCAGCTTGGGACAGATTTACAATGAGCAGTTCTTC,CASSLGQIYNEQFF
TRBJ2-3,TRBV15,few,TRBD2,TGTGCCACCAGCCTCCGACCGGAAGGGACTATCAGCACAGATACGCAGTATTTT,CATSLRPEGTISTDTQYF
TRBJ1-2,TRBV5-4,many,NA,TGTGCCAGCAGCACCGGGACGGCGAGCTTTGTGAACTATGGCTACACCTTC,CASSTGTASFVNYGYTF
TRBJ2-7,TRBV7-9,NA,NA,TGTGCCAGCAGCGCCGGCGGGGGGACAGGGCTGCGGGAGCAGTACTTC,CASSAGGGTGLREQYF
TRBJ1-1,TRBV6-1,many,NA,TGTGCCAGCAGTGGTGACAGGAGCACTGAAGCTTTCTTT,CASSGDRSTEAFF
TRBJ2-7,TRBV7-2,many,NA,TGTGCCAGCAGCTTAGAAGATGGGAGACGGCTTACCTACGAGCAGTACTTC,CASSLEDGRRLTYEQYF
TRBJ1-1,TRBV6-1,many,TRBD1,TGTGCCAGCAGGACAGGGATCTGGGCTTTCTTT,CASRTGIWAFF